This T cell receptor beta chain derives from a study of identical twins. Regarding the study as a whole: Rather than following the same donors, the conclusions depended on cross-sectional statistical analysis. Models, which agreed with sharing between unrelated individuals, nonetheless underestimated the out-of-frame TCR alpha sharing seen in monozygotic twins. Researchers reported excess low generation probability among twin-shared out-of-frame alpha sequences.

This clonotype was found many times. Its antigen is unknown. The CDR3 contains 13 residues. V was shortened by 6 bases and J by 5 bases, with 11 bases between the two germline ends. Template switching created a universal primer site, and the cDNA included unique molecular identifiers. TCRdb recomputed calls from the 5' RACE reads with MiXCR, one row per CDR3 protein. The sample contains about 240,000 distinct CDR3 sequences, 10% of which appear only once. The TCR was taken from a man in his fifties or sixties in good health. The rearrangement links TRBV12-3 or TRBV12-4 to TRBJ2-1; D possibly uses TRBD1 or TRBD2 (5 bases each). Material: memory T cells sorted from blood. As DNA, the CDR3 is TGTGCCAGCAGAGCCGGGACCAACAATGAGCAGTTCTTC. As protein: CASRAGTNNEQFF.